Following are 25 T cell receptor beta chains from one sample sequenced in a study of blood T cell repertoires in COVID-19. Repertoires were generated with immunoSEQ multiplex PCR, while TCRdb's copy carries only in-frame clones and drops some. Of 180,000 or so clones detected, 70% to 80% appear once; the ten largest clones hold about 13%. Sequenced material: peripheral blood. Source of these receptors: a man in his fifties or sixties who had recovered from COVID-19.

The V gene is TRBV2, the J gene TRBJ2-3; D is uncertain. The germline V gene has CDR1 SNHLY and CDR2 FYNNEI. Trimming pared 8 bases from V and 2 bases from J, leaving 5 bases between. This CDR3 comprises 11 residues. CDR3 region: CASGTTDTQYF. The CDR3 DNA is TGTGCCAGCGGCACCACAGATACGCAGTATTTT.

The chain carries TRBV3-1 (or the pseudogene TRBV3-2) and TRBJ2-2, with D hard to call. The CDR3 length is 14 residues. Looked up from germline, CDR1 is LGHDT and CDR2 is YNNKEL (reference sequence). The V gene lost 3 bases and the J gene lost 7 bases, with 12 bases spanning the gap. The CDR3 DNA follows: TGTGCCAGCAGCCAGCATGCTAGTGTCGGGGAGCTGTTTTTT. This encodes CASSQHASVGELFF.

The chain links TRBV27 to TRBJ2-1, with 8 bases that match TRBD2. V shed 7 bases, J shed 1 base, and the junction held 3 bases outside the gene matches. Germline lookup yields CDR1 MNHEY and CDR2 SMNVEV (reference sequence). The CDR3 extends over 14 amino acids. The DNA of the CDR3 is TGTGCCAGCAATAAGCGGGAGTCCTACAATGAGCAGTTCTTC. It translates to CASNKRESYNEQFF.

The V call is TRBV7-9, the J call TRBJ1-1; a weak D match, TRBD1 (6 bases). The V gene lost 5 bases and the J gene lost 7 bases, with 17 bases spanning the gap. Per the germline V gene, CDR1 is SEHNR and CDR2 is FQNEAQ (reference sequence). This CDR3 region has 14 residues. For the CDR3, the DNA is TGTGCCAGCAGCCAAGAACCTCAGACAGGTGAAGCTTTCTTT. Translating it yields CASSQEPQTGEAFF.

The chain joins TRBV6-5 to TRBJ1-2; TRBD1 aligns across 9 bases. Germline V gene data show CDR1 as MNHEY and CDR2 as SVGAGI. The V and J ends lost 8 bases and 7 bases, in that order; junction bases with no gene match: 8. The CDR3 is 13 amino acids. The CDR3, as DNA: TGTGCCAGCGGGTCGGGACAGGGTCGTGGCTACACCTTC. Protein sequence: CASGSGQGRGYTF.

J is TRBJ1-2 and V is TRBV28, with 9 nucleotides matching TRBD1. Per germline, CDR1 MDHEN and CDR2 SYDVKM. Germline trimming cut 5 bases from V and 5 bases from J; bases unmatched to any gene: 9. The CDR3 runs to 15 residues. CDR3 coding DNA: TGTGCCAGCAGTAAAACCGGGACAGGGTATTATGGCTACACCTTC. Translation: CASSKTGTGYYGYTF.

This clone was seen once. The CDR3 region has the DNA TGTGCCATCAGTGAGTCGGTGGGAGGGCCCTTGTACGAGCAGTACTTC. Translating it yields CAISESVGGPLYEQYF. The chain employs TRBV10-3 and TRBJ2-7; TRBD2 agrees at 7 bases. Germline lookup yields CDR1 ENHRY and CDR2 SYGVKD. Trimming at V came to 0 bases and at J to 4 bases, leaving 9 bases not matched to a gene. The CDR3 is made up of 16 amino acids.

The V gene is TRBV11-2, the J gene TRBJ2-3; tentative D call: TRBD1 (5 bases). Germline V gene lookup returns CDR1 SGHAT and CDR2 FQNNGV. With 1 base removed from V and 3 bases from J, the gap between germline ends came to 11 bases. This CDR3 has 15 amino acids. The CDR3 sequence: CASSLGLGVTDTQYF. CDR3 bases: TGTGCCAGCAGCTTAGGTCTAGGGGTTACAGATACGCAGTATTTT.

V gene TRBV5-1 combines with J gene TRBJ1-4; unclear D gene. Germline V gene sequence: CDR1 SGHRS, CDR2 YFSETQ. This CDR3 is built from 15 residues. V dropped 1 base and J dropped 1 base, with 8 bases sitting between them. CDR3 residues: CASSLWEGTNEKLFF. Written as DNA, the CDR3 is TGCGCCAGCAGCTTGTGGGAGGGAACTAATGAAAAACTGTTTTTT.

The V gene is TRBV7-9, the J gene TRBJ2-1; possibly TRBD2 for D (5 bases). This CDR3 contains 13 residues. V shed 5 bases and J shed 9 bases, with 14 bases lying between them. Germline V gene lookup returns CDR1 SEHNR and CDR2 FQNEAQ (reference sequence). The CDR3 sequence is CASSLGGSAEQFF. CDR3 nucleotides: TGTGCCAGCAGCCTAGGTGGTAGCGCTGAGCAGTTCTTC.

This rearrangement joins TRBV7-2 to TRBJ2-3, with D unclear. With 3 bases removed from V and 3 bases from J, the gap between germline ends came to 10 bases. CDR1 is SGHTA, CDR2 FQGNSA, per germline. CDR3 length: 14 residues. For the CDR3, the DNA is TGTGCCAGCAGCTTGGAGCCGGTTACAGATACGCAGTATTTT. Residues: CASSLEPVTDTQYF.

The V call is TRBV11-2, the J call TRBJ1-5; D ambiguous. The V end was cut by 3 bases, the J end by 0 bases, with 18 bases between. CDR3 length equals 18 residues. Germline lookup yields CDR1 SGHAT and CDR2 FQNNGV. The CDR3, as DNA: TGTGCCAGCAGCTTCGAAAGGATTTGGGCCCATAGCAATCAGCCCCAGCATTTT. Amino acids: CASSFERIWAHSNQPQHF.

V usage is TRBV24-1 and J usage is TRBJ1-2, with D tentatively TRBD1 (6 bases). CDR3 length equals 14 residues. V was shortened by 4 bases and J by 2 bases, with 10 bases between the two germline ends. Germline CDR1 and CDR2: KGHDR and SFDVKD. The CDR3 sequence: CATSEHGQNYGYTF. The CDR3 region has the DNA TGTGCCACCAGTGAACATGGACAGAACTATGGCTACACCTTC.

V and J are TRBV30 and TRBJ2-4; the match to TRBD1 covers 9 bases. V shed 3 bases and J 6 bases; nucleotides not matched to a gene: 12. The CDR3 extends over 16 amino acids. Germline V gives CDR1 GTSNPN, CDR2 SVGIG (reference sequence). The CDR3 spells CAWRGKGQGSRNIQYF. In DNA form, the CDR3 reads TGTGCCTGGAGGGGGAAGGGACAGGGTAGCAGAAACATTCAGTACTTC.

The chain joins TRBV19 to TRBJ2-7; 8 bases align to TRBD2. The ends lost 3 bases at V and 4 bases at J; junction bases unmatched: 2. This CDR3 contains 13 residues. CDR1 is LNHDA, CDR2 SQIVND, per germline (reference sequence). The CDR3 region is CASSIGGAYEQYF. The DNA for the CDR3 is TGTGCCAGTAGTATCGGGGGGGCATACGAGCAGTACTTC.

This clone has only a few counts. The chain is built from TRBV24-1 and TRBJ2-1; a possible D gene is TRBD1 (6 bases). The CDR3 totals 16 residues. V shed 4 bases and J shed 5 bases, with 17 bases lying between them. Germline CDR1 KGHDR, CDR2 SFDVKD. The CDR3 is CATSDTKDSYNNEQFF. The CDR3 DNA sequence: TGTGCCACCAGTGACACAAAGGACAGTTACAACAATGAGCAGTTCTTC.

V usage is TRBV3-1 (or the pseudogene TRBV3-2) and J usage is TRBJ2-1; D perhaps matches TRBD2 (6 bases). CDR3 size: 16 residues. Germline CDR1 reads LGHDT; CDR2 reads YNNKEL (reference sequence). The V and J ends lost 0 bases and 1 base respectively, with 10 bases between them. CDR3 DNA sequence: TGTGCCAGCAGCCAAGAAGGCGGGGAGTCCTACAATGAGCAGTTCTTC. This translates into CASSQEGGESYNEQFF.

This chain uses TRBV15 with TRBJ2-1, with unresolved D. Germline values: CDR1 LNHNV, CDR2 YYDKDF (reference sequence). The CDR3 has 17 amino acids. V was clipped by 3 bases and J by 4 bases, with 19 bases between them. The CDR3, as DNA: TGTGCCACCAGCAGTAGTAAGCGCACCACTCTGTACAATGAGCAGTTCTTC. This encodes CATSSSKRTTLYNEQFF.

Points on this clone: Additional DNA sequences in this sample encode the identical CDR3. The chain links TRBV3-1 (or the pseudogene TRBV3-2) to TRBJ1-6; D not resolved. The ends were cut back, 3 bases at V and 5 bases at J, with 8 bases in the middle. From germline, CDR1 is LGHDT and CDR2 YNNKEL (reference sequence). The CDR3 sequence is 14 residues long. CDR3 loop: CASSQGQDNSPLHF. CDR3 in DNA: TGTGCCAGCAGCCAGGGCCAAGATAATTCACCCCTCCACTTT.

A few counts support this clone. The chain combines TRBV6-5 with TRBJ2-7; 7 positions match TRBD1. Trimming removed 2 bases from V and 2 bases from J; junction bases left unmatched: 6. The CDR3 sequence is 15 residues long. Germline CDR1 reads MNHEY; CDR2 reads SVGAGI. Written as DNA, the CDR3 is TGTGCCAGCAGTTACGGGGACAGCTCCACCTACGAGCAGTACTTC. Its translation: CASSYGDSSTYEQYF.

This clone came up many times. This chain connects TRBV14 to TRBJ2-1, with D perhaps TRBD2 (5 bases). Germline V CDR1 and CDR2: SGHDN, FVKESK. The CDR3 sequence is 13 residues long. V gave up 1 base and J gave up 9 bases, with 10 bases separating them. The DNA of the CDR3 is TGTGCCAGCAGCCAAGTTACTGGGAGTGAGCAGTTCTTC. This sequence encodes CASSQVTGSEQFF.

This rearrangement joins TRBV5-1 to TRBJ1-3; 10 bases match TRBD1. The CDR3 covers 15 residues. Germline V CDR1 and CDR2: SGHRS, YFSETQ. V shed 7 bases, J shed 8 bases, and the junction held 12 bases outside the gene matches. CDR3 sequence: CASAKDRGFVDTIYF. The CDR3 bases are TGCGCCAGCGCCAAGGACAGGGGGTTTGTAGACACCATATATTTT.

The V gene is TRBV28, the J gene TRBJ2-1; a possible D gene is TRBD2 (5 bases). This CDR3 is built from 12 residues. Trimming took off 2 bases at V and 9 bases at J, with 8 bases between the two ends. The germline V gene encodes CDR1 MDHEN and CDR2 SYDVKM. The CDR3 loop reads CASSLRLSEQFF. CDR3 bases: TGTGCCAGCAGTTTAAGACTATCTGAGCAGTTCTTC.

The chain employs TRBV19 and TRBJ2-3, with TRBD1 matching over 7 bases. The ends lost 4 bases at V and 8 bases at J; junction bases unmatched: 6. Germline V gene lookup returns CDR1 LNHDA and CDR2 SQIVND (reference sequence). The CDR3 is made up of 13 amino acids. The CDR3 reads CASSTSNRGTQYF. CDR3 sequence (DNA): TGTGCCAGTAGTACCTCAAACAGGGGTACGCAGTATTTT.

This clone was detected a few times. This chain uses TRBV7-9 with TRBJ1-6; a weak D match, TRBD1 (5 bases). From germline, CDR1 is SEHNR and CDR2 FQNEAQ (reference sequence). The CDR3 has 13 residues. V lost 10 bases to trimming and J lost 7 bases, with 14 bases between them. The CDR3 spells CAIWTGGNSPLHF. CDR3 coding DNA: TGTGCCATCTGGACGGGGGGAAATTCACCCCTCCACTTT.